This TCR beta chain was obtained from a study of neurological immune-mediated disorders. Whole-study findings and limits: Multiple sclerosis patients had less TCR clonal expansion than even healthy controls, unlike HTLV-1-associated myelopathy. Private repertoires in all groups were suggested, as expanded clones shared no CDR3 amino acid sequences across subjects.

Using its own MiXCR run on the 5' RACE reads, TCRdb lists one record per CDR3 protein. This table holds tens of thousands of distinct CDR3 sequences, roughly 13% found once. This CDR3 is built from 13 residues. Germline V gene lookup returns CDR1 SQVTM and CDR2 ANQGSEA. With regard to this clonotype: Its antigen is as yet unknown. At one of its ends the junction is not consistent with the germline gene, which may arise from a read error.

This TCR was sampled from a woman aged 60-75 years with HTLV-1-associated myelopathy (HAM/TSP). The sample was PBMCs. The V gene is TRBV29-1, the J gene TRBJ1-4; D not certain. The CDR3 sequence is CSVVGVRTEKMFF. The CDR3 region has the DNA TGCAGTGTTGTGGGCGTGCGGACTGAAAAAATGTTTTTT.